This entry features one TCR beta chain sequence. This sample was included in a study of control samples from healthy donors and cancer patients. This CDR3 has 14 residues. Germline loops: CDR1 MNHEY, CDR2 SVGAGI. The V gene end was trimmed by 4 bases and the J gene end by 5 bases; junction bases not matched to a gene: 4. Clones were sequenced by immunoSEQ multiplex PCR, and TCRdb holds only the in-frame ones, with some missing. Of roughly 100,000 clones listed, about nine tenths are singletons. The clonotype comes from a human donor in good health. The donor label of this sample is uncertain. The chain couples TRBV6-5 to TRBJ1-5; 8 nucleotides match TRBD1. Sequenced input: blood. CDR3 region: CASSLGQEYQPQHF. The DNA for the CDR3 is TGTGCCAGCAGTTTGGGACAGGAATATCAGCCCCAGCATTTT.